This T cell receptor (beta chain) was recovered during a study of control samples from healthy donors and cancer patients. CDR3 length: 14 residues. The ends lost 6 bases at V and 5 bases at J; junction bases unmatched: 4. Germline-derived CDR1 and CDR2 are MDHEN and SYDVKM. The assay was immunoSEQ multiplex PCR, and TCRdb's table has in-frame clones only and misses some. The table shows 100,000 to 150,000 clones, with around 87% occurring only once. The sequence was obtained from a man aged 55 to 69 in good health. Sequences were obtained from blood. This chain connects TRBV28 to TRBJ2-2, with 9 bases fitting TRBD2. CDR3 amino acids: CASRSGGITGELFF. CDR3 DNA sequence: TGTGCCAGCAGAAGCGGGGGGATAACCGGGGAGCTGTTTTTT.